A single sample is the source of the 9 T cell receptor beta chains below, sequenced in a study of PD-1 blockade in classical Hodgkin lymphoma. The method was immunoSEQ multiplex PCR; TCRdb's version includes in-frame clones alone and lacks a portion of them. The sample lists about 20,000 clones; around four fifths were seen once. Time point in this sample: cycle 4 day 1 (C4D1), after five to seven weeks of nivolumab. Every patient experienced relapse after autologous stem cell transplantation, and brentuximab vedotin exposure varied. Thawed PBMCs supplied CD8+ T cells via magnetic negative selection. The sample consisted of CD8+ T cells from blood, taken before the fourth cycle of nivolumab. These receptors originate from a human donor with classical Hodgkin lymphoma.

The chain combines TRBV13 with TRBJ2-7; no clear D gene. The CDR3 length is 13 residues. Germline V gene data show CDR1 as PRHDT and CDR2 as FYEKMQ (reference sequence). V lost 3 bases and J lost 2, with 8 bases in between. The CDR3 DNA reads as TGTGCCAGCAGCTTTGGTAGTACCTACGAGCAGTACTTC. It translates to CASSFGSTYEQYF.

The rearrangement links TRBV5-4 to TRBJ2-7, with a weak D call TRBD1 (6 bases). With 5 bases removed from V and 1 base from J, the gap between germline ends came to 10 bases. The CDR3 is made up of 13 amino acids. Germline V lookup: CDR1 SGHNT, CDR2 YYREEE (reference sequence). The CDR3 bases are TGTGCCAGCAGTTGGGACACATCCTACGAGCAGTACTTC. Protein sequence: CASSWDTSYEQYF. Using reference TRBV5-4 and TRBJ2-7 for the parts outside the CDR3, the full variable domain is ETGVTQSPTHLIKTRGQQVTLRCSSQSGHNTVSWYQQALGQGPQFIFQYYREEENGRGNFPPRFSGLQFPNYSSELNVNALELDDSALYLCASSWDTSYEQYFGPGTRLTVT.

For the CDR3, the DNA is TGTGCCAGCGTACAGGGTTTCGAGCAGTACTTC. This encodes CASVQGFEQYF. J is TRBJ2-7 and V is TRBV28; TRBD1 might be the D (6 bases). Trimming shortened V by 8 bases and J by 6 bases, and 11 bases separated the two germline ends. CDR1 MDHEN and CDR2 SYDVKM come from the germline V gene. This CDR3 spans 11 amino acids.

The gene calls are TRBV19 and TRBJ2-5; D is ambiguous. Germline V gene data show CDR1 as LNHDA and CDR2 as SQIVND (reference sequence). V gave up 2 bases and J gave up 2 bases, with 12 bases separating them. The CDR3 has 15 amino acids. The CDR3 bases are TGTGCCAGTAGTATAAGGGATCGGACGCAAGAGACCCAGTACTTC. Protein: CASSIRDRTQETQYF.

J is TRBJ2-1 and V is TRBV11-3, with a possible D match to TRBD1 (5 bases). V was shortened by 4 bases and J by 9 bases, with 16 bases between the two germline ends. Germline-derived CDR1 and CDR2 are SGHNT and YENEEA. The CDR3 consists of 14 residues. This chain's CDR3 is CASSSQAGSSEQFF. CDR3 DNA sequence: TGTGCCAGCAGCTCTCAGGCAGGGTCCAGTGAGCAGTTCTTC.

This chain joins TRBV7-8 and TRBJ2-7, with D possibly called TRBD1 or TRBD2 (6 bases each). The germline V gene has CDR1 SGHVS and CDR2 FQNEAQ. Trimming removed 6 bases from V and 3 bases from J, with 12 bases in between. The CDR3 consists of 13 residues. The CDR3, as DNA: TGTGCCAGCAGAGAAGGGGGGTACTACGAGCAGTACTTC. Residues: CASREGGYYEQYF.

The rearrangement uses TRBV7-9 and TRBJ1-1, with D tentatively TRBD1 (6 bases). The CDR3 length is 12 residues. V was pared by 4 bases and J by 7 bases, with 10 bases between. In germline, CDR1 is SEHNR, CDR2 FQNEAQ (reference sequence). The chain's CDR3 is CASSSLRGEAFF. DNA for the CDR3: TGTGCCAGCAGCTCCCTCAGGGGTGAAGCTTTCTTT.

The chain is built from TRBV15 and TRBJ2-1, with 12 nucleotides matching TRBD2. The germline V gene encodes CDR1 LNHNV and CDR2 YYDKDF (reference sequence). The CDR3 has 17 amino acids. V trimming: 0 bases; J trimming: 2 bases; junction bases outside the gene matches: 2. The CDR3 loop reads CATSRELAGGPYNEQFF. In nucleotides, the CDR3 is TGTGCCACCAGCAGAGAACTAGCGGGGGGACCCTACAATGAGCAGTTCTTC.

In DNA, the CDR3 is TGTGCCAGCAGTGACCGAATAACCTACGAGCAGTACTTC. Encoded protein: CASSDRITYEQYF. The rearrangement uses TRBV27 and TRBJ2-7; no clear D gene. The CDR3 has 13 amino acids. Germline values: CDR1 MNHEY, CDR2 SMNVEV (reference sequence). Trimming cost V 5 bases and J 2 bases, with 10 bases left between them.